A single sample gave rise to the 14 T cell receptor beta chains below, sequenced in a study of spatial heterogeneity in lung cancer. TCRdb used MiXCR to reprocess the 5' RACE reads, holding one entry per CDR3 protein. The sample contains about 7,900 distinct CDR3 sequences, less than 9% of which appear only once. No antigens are known for them. Time point given: sample taken at primary tumor resection. Whole-study results and caveats: Intratumoral expanded alpha and beta TCR counts were found to track tumor mutation counts.

The input for sequencing was lung tumor tissue, taken at surgery. The source of these receptors is a female donor with early-stage non-small cell lung cancer.

This clonotype is medium-sized by share. The size of this beta chain means little, since it is a stray read in a library made for alpha chains. V gene TRBV7-9 combines with J gene TRBJ2-2; 9 positions match TRBD1. The CDR3 is 19 residues long. Germline V gene sequence: CDR1 SEHNR, CDR2 FQNEAQ (reference sequence). V lost 5 bases and J lost 3; bases outside the gene matches: 16. Here the CDR3 DNA reads TGTGCCAGCAGCCTTCCCTTAGGGACAGGGAGTTATTACACCGGGGAGCTGTTTTTT. It encodes CASSLPLGTGSYYTGELFF.

By share of the sample, this clonotype is medium-sized (0.01 to 0.1%). The size of this beta chain means little, since it is a stray read in a library made for alpha chains. The J gene is TRBJ1-5, the V gene TRBV6-2 or TRBV6-3, with a tentative D call TRBD1 (5 bases). The CDR3 is made up of 14 amino acids. Trimming stripped 2 bases from V and 7 bases from J, with 12 bases between. From germline, CDR1 is MNHEY and CDR2 SVGEGT. The CDR3 loop is CASSYRGQGQPQHF. CDR3 coding DNA: TGTGCCAGCAGTTACAGGGGCCAAGGACAGCCCCAGCATTTT.

This clonotype is termed medium-sized. This beta chain is an off-target read within a library intended for alpha chains, so its frequency means little. The chain has TRBV5-1 and TRBJ2-5; 7 bases agree with TRBD2. Germline CDR1 SGHRS, CDR2 YFSETQ. Losses at the gene ends were 2 bases for V and 2 bases for J; bases not matched to a gene: 3. This CDR3 is built from 14 residues. The CDR3 DNA reads as TGCGCCAGCAGCTTTAGCGGGCGACAAGAGACCCAGTACTTC. Its translation is CASSFSGRQETQYF.

In this sample, this clonotype turned up many times. This beta chain lies outside the target of a library built for alpha chains; its clone size means little. V is TRBV7-8 and J is TRBJ2-7, with unresolved D. V lost 6 bases and J lost 3, with 15 bases in between. In germline, CDR1 is SGHVS, CDR2 FQNEAQ. The CDR3 totals 14 residues. The CDR3: CASSPGTHRYEQYF. CDR3 coding DNA: TGTGCCAGCAGTCCCGGTACGCACCGCTACGAGCAGTACTTC.

This clonotype has ten or more counts. As an off-target read in a library built for alpha chains, this beta chain has a frequency of little significance. The chain carries TRBV27 and TRBJ2-2, with D perhaps matching TRBD2 (6 bases). V was clipped by 3 bases and J by 6 bases, with 14 bases between them. Per germline, CDR1 MNHEY and CDR2 SMNVEV (reference sequence). The CDR3 is 15 amino acids. For the CDR3, the DNA is TGTGCCAGCAGTTTGACAACGGGAGCGGCCGGGGAGCTGTTTTTT. Residues: CASSLTTGAAGELFF.

This clonotype is medium-sized within its sample. Germline and junction disagree at one end, which may indicate a read error. Because this beta chain is a stray read in a library intended to capture alpha chains, its abundance should not be given much weight. The V call is TRBV12-3 or TRBV12-4, the J call TRBJ1-5; 9 nucleotides align to TRBD1. The CDR3 loop spans 14 amino acids. The CDR3 reads CASSPPTGGGRPQF. The CDR3 nucleotides are TGTGCCAGCAGTCCGCCGACAGGGGGGGGTCGCCCCCAATTT.

This clonotype was observed at least ten times. Within a library made for alpha chains, this beta chain is off target, and its count is uninformative. The chain couples TRBV5-1 to TRBJ2-7; possible D gene TRBD2, 6 bases. Deletions cut 0 bases from V and 3 bases from J, with 19 bases between. CDR1 is SGHRS, CDR2 YFSETQ, per germline. The CDR3 extends over 17 amino acids. The CDR3 protein is CASSLGSSGHNFYEQYF. In DNA form, the CDR3 reads TGCGCCAGCAGCTTGGGCTCGAGCGGGCATAATTTCTACGAGCAGTACTTC. Looking up the rest from reference TRBV5-1 and TRBJ2-7 gives the full variable domain: KAGVTQTPRYLIKTRGQQVTLSCSPISGHRSVSWYQQTPGQGLQFLFEYFSETQRNKGNFPGRFSGRQFSNSRSEMNVSTLELGDSALYLCASSLGSSGHNFYEQYFGPGTRLTVT.

Within the sample, this clonotype is medium-sized (0.01 to 0.1%). This beta chain is a stray sequence in a library constructed for alpha chains; its clone size is not meaningful. The V call is TRBV5-1, the J call TRBJ2-3; tentatively, D is TRBD1 or TRBD2 (6 bases each). The germline V and J ends were trimmed by 1 base and 6 bases, with 15 bases remaining between them. Germline CDR1 is SGHRS and CDR2 is YFSETQ. This CDR3 region has 15 residues. DNA of the CDR3: TGCGCCAGCAGCTTGAGCGGAGGGGGGTACGATACGCAGTATTTT. Protein product: CASSLSGGGYDTQYF.

This clonotype was detected many times. This beta chain turned up in a library designed for alpha chains; as an off-target read, its abundance says little. V and J are TRBV5-1 and TRBJ2-7; tentative D call: TRBD2 (5 bases). This CDR3 region has 15 residues. The germline CDR1 and CDR2 sequences are SGHRS and YFSETQ. Deletions cut 0 bases from V and 2 bases from J, with 12 bases between. The CDR3, as DNA: TGCGCCAGCAGCTTGGCTTCGGGAAACGCCTACGAGCAGTACTTC. Protein: CASSLASGNAYEQYF.

This clonotype was found many times. Found in a library prepared for alpha chains, this beta chain is an off-target read, and its abundance has little meaning. J is TRBJ2-1 and V is TRBV11-1; 8 positions agree with TRBD2. CDR1 is SGHAT, CDR2 FQDESV, per germline (reference sequence). V shed 1 base and J 8 bases; nucleotides not matched to a gene: 4. The CDR3 loop spans 14 amino acids. The CDR3 protein is CASSLGAGVDEQFF. DNA for the CDR3: TGTGCCAGCAGCTTAGGAGCGGGAGTAGATGAGCAGTTCTTC.

This clonotype is labeled medium-sized. This beta chain appears as a stray read in a library generated for alpha chains; its size is not informative. The chain carries TRBV5-4 and TRBJ2-6; no firm D call. Trimming left V 1 base short and J 0 bases short, with 5 bases between. Germline CDR1 SGHNT, CDR2 YYREEE (reference sequence). CDR3 length: 15 amino acids. The CDR3 spells CASSLKFSGANVLTF. CDR3 nucleotides: TGTGCCAGCAGCTTGAAATTCTCTGGGGCCAACGTCCTGACTTTC.

This clonotype was seen ten or more times. A much larger clone differs by one base, so this may be a read error. The library was designed around alpha chains, so this beta chain is a stray read whose abundance carries little weight. This chain uses TRBV11-2 with TRBJ2-4; D is undetermined. Between the trimmed V and J ends, which lost 1 base and 3 bases, there was a span of 7 bases. CDR1 is SGHAT and CDR2 is FQNNGV in the germline V gene. The CDR3 runs to 14 residues. The CDR3 spells CASSLALDKNIQYF. In nucleotides, the CDR3 is TGTGCCAGCAGCTTAGCCCTAGACAAAAACATTCAGTACTTC.

This clonotype was picked up many times. The size of this beta chain means little, since it is a stray read in a library made for alpha chains. The chain employs TRBV6-1 and TRBJ2-1, with 8 nucleotides matching TRBD2. After removal of 5 bases from V and 7 bases from J, the junction contained 7 bases not matched to a gene. This CDR3 contains 14 residues. Germline V gene lookup returns CDR1 MNHNS and CDR2 SASEGT. In nucleotides, the CDR3 is TGTGCCAGCAGTACCCCGGGACTAGGGAATGAGCAGTTCTTC. This gives the protein CASSTPGLGNEQFF.

This clonotype was seen many times. This beta chain slipped into a library made for alpha chains as a stray read, so its size is not meaningful. The chain couples TRBV19 to TRBJ2-6; D remains unclear. Trimming pared 4 bases from V and 0 bases from J, leaving 16 bases between. Germline V gives CDR1 LNHDA, CDR2 SQIVND (reference sequence). The CDR3 is made up of 18 amino acids. The CDR3, as DNA: TGTGCCAGTAGTAAGACAAGGCCCTCTGCCTCTGGGGCCAACGTCCTGACTTTC. Its translation is CASSKTRPSASGANVLTF.